This T cell receptor beta chain was retrieved from a study of blood T cell repertoires in COVID-19. As for the study in general: The United States, Italy and Spain provided the acute and convalescent COVID-19 samples. T cells, B-cell-depleted T cells, or PBMCs provided the cDNA or gDNA that served as material.

The V end was cut by 5 bases, the J end by 2 bases, with 12 bases between. Germline V gives CDR1 SGHTA, CDR2 FQGNSA. The CDR3 extends over 14 amino acids. Original handling: Using reference gene primer amplification, nucleated cell counts were estimated. Sequenced by immunoSEQ multiplex PCR; TCRdb stores in-frame clones only, minus some. Clone size and V and J calls were adopted from that table, with D and trimming inferred from the DNA. The data hold over 60,000 clones, with approximately 90% observed a single time. This TCR was recovered from a woman aged 80 or older with active COVID-19. The chain has TRBV7-2 and TRBJ2-5; no definite D call. The sequencing sample was made of peripheral blood. The CDR3 loop is CASSPFTRQETQYF. The DNA of the CDR3 is TGTGCCAGCAGCCCGTTCACGCGACAAGAGACCCAGTACTTC.